A selection of T cell receptor beta chains follows, all from one sample in a study of CD8 T cells in Susac syndrome. TCRdb reprocessed the immunoSEQ multiplex PCR reads via MiXCR and lists one record per CDR3 protein. The sample consists of 250,000 to 300,000 distinct CDR3 sequences, almost 85% of them appearing once. The sequencing sample was made of CD8+ T cells from PBMCs. All receptors come from a human donor with multiple sclerosis. Both conserved end residues are part of each CDR3. D genes are given only for firm matches. Size values are once, few and many counts, or a class for expanded clones, and some rows have none.

TRBD2,TRBV28,TRBJ2-1,NA,CASNGASGYNEQFF,TGTGCCAGCAACGGGGCTAGCGGCTACAATGAGCAGTTCTTC
NA,TRBV19,TRBJ2-1,NA,CASGSSYNEQFF,TGTGCCAGTGGGAGCTCCTACAATGAGCAGTTCTTC
NA,TRBV20-1,TRBJ2-2,NA,CSALELASDTGELFF,TGCAGTGCTCTGGAACTTGCATCCGACACCGGGGAGCTGTTTTTT
NA,TRBV4-3,TRBJ2-7,NA,CASSQDIPVKLSYEQYF,TGCGCCAGCAGCCAAGATATCCCGGTAAAGCTCTCCTACGAGCAGTACTTC
NA,TRBV5-4,TRBJ2-7,NA,CASSLAVSEQYF,TGTGCCAGCAGCCTTGCGGTCTCCGAGCAGTACTTC
NA,TRBV27,TRBJ2-2,NA,CASSWGASGAGELFF,TGTGCCAGCAGTTGGGGGGCGTCGGGCGCCGGGGAGCTGTTTTTT
NA,TRBV27,TRBJ1-5,NA,CASWGRGSNQPQHF,TGTGCCAGCTGGGGCAGGGGAAGCAATCAGCCCCAGCATTTT
NA,TRBV5-1,TRBJ2-5,NA,CAGSLEGPAGGETQYF,TGCGCCGGCAGCTTGGAGGGTCCCGCAGGGGGAGAGACCCAGTACTTC
TRBD1,TRBV6-5,TRBJ1-2,NA,CASSYSEKWTGDGYTF,TGTGCCAGCAGTTACTCGGAGAAATGGACAGGAGATGGCTACACCTTC
NA,TRBV27,TRBJ1-1,NA,CASSLLGEYTEAFF,TGTGCCAGCAGTTTATTGGGGGAATACACTGAAGCTTTCTTT
NA,TRBV19,TRBJ2-5,NA,CASSSSGTPETQYF,TGTGCCAGTAGTTCCTCAGGTACCCCAGAGACCCAGTACTTC
TRBD2,TRBV14,TRBJ2-3,once,CASSQDNGRGGLTDTQYF,TGTGCCAGCAGCCAAGATAACGGGAGGGGTGGCTTGACAGATACGCAGTATTTT
TRBD1,TRBV9,TRBJ2-3,NA,CASSPGQDFTDTQYF,TGTGCCAGCAGCCCAGGACAGGACTTCACAGATACGCAGTATTTT
NA,TRBV25-1,TRBJ1-1,NA,CASSEGQGQPNTEAFF,TGTGCCAGCAGTGAAGGGCAGGGCCAGCCGAACACTGAAGCTTTCTTT
NA,TRBV6-1,TRBJ1-6,NA,CASSEGNSPLHF,TGTGCCAGCAGTGAAGGGAATTCACCCCTCCACTTT
NA,TRBV20-1,TRBJ2-5,NA,CSARGDRSDSYQETQYF,TGCAGTGCTAGAGGAGATCGATCGGACTCCTACCAAGAGACCCAGTACTTC
NA,TRBV6-5,TRBJ2-5,NA,CASNKGGEETQYF,TGTGCCAGCAATAAGGGCGGGGAAGAGACCCAGTACTTC
NA,TRBV12-3/TRBV12-4,TRBJ2-5,NA,CASSLGQTGTQYF,TGTGCCAGCAGTTTAGGACAGACGGGGACCCAGTACTTC
NA,TRBV27,TRBJ1-1,NA,CASSLAIQGSEAFF,TGTGCCAGCAGTTTAGCGATACAGGGCTCTGAAGCTTTCTTT
NA,TRBV27,TRBJ1-1,NA,CASSPKQDPQGTEAFF,TGTGCCAGCAGTCCCAAACAGGACCCTCAGGGCACTGAAGCTTTCTTT
NA,TRBV28,TRBJ1-4,NA,CASTGRDTPNEKLFF,TGTGCCAGCACCGGCCGGGACACCCCTAATGAAAAACTGTTTTTT
NA,TRBV19,TRBJ2-7,NA,CASTLTPGPIYEQYF,TGTGCCAGTACCCTGACCCCGGGACCGATCTACGAGCAGTACTTC
TRBD2,TRBV27,TRBJ2-1,once,CASSFGTSGGVNEQFF,TGTGCCAGCAGTTTCGGGACTAGCGGTGGTGTGAATGAGCAGTTCTTC
NA,TRBV28,TRBJ2-2,NA,CASCDTGTLTGELFF,TGTGCCAGCTGTGATACCGGGACGCTGACCGGGGAGCTGTTTTTT
NA,TRBV19,TRBJ2-1,once,CASSIAQSYNEQFF,TGTGCCAGTAGTATTGCCCAGTCCTACAATGAGCAGTTCTTC
NA,TRBV2,TRBJ1-1,NA,CAHSRPNTEAFF,TGTGCCCACTCGAGGCCGAACACTGAAGCTTTCTTT
TRBD1,TRBV4-3,TRBJ2-7,NA,CASSQDGRVGTGGAGYEQYF,TGCGCCAGCAGCCAAGATGGGAGGGTCGGGACAGGGGGCGCGGGATACGAGCAGTACTTC
TRBD1,TRBV4-3,TRBJ1-5,NA,CASSHGTGNNQPQHF,TGCGCCAGCAGCCACGGGACAGGGAACAATCAGCCCCAGCATTTT
NA,TRBV25-1,TRBJ2-5,once,CASSEWWVIEETQYF,TGTGCCAGCAGTGAATGGTGGGTAATAGAAGAGACCCAGTACTTC